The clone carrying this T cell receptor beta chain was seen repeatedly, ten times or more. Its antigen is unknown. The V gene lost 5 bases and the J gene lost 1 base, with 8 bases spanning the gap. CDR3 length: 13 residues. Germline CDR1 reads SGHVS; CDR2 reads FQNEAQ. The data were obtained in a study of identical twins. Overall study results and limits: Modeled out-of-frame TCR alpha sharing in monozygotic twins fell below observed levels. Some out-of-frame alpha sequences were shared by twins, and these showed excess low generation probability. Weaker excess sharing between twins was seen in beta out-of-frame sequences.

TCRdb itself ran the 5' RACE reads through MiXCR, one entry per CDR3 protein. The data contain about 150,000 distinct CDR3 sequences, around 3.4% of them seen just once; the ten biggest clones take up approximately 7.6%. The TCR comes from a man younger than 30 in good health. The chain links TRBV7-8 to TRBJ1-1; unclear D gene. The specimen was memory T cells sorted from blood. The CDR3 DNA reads TGTGCCAGCAGCATCCCACCGAACACTGAAGCTTTCTTT. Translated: CASSIPPNTEAFF.